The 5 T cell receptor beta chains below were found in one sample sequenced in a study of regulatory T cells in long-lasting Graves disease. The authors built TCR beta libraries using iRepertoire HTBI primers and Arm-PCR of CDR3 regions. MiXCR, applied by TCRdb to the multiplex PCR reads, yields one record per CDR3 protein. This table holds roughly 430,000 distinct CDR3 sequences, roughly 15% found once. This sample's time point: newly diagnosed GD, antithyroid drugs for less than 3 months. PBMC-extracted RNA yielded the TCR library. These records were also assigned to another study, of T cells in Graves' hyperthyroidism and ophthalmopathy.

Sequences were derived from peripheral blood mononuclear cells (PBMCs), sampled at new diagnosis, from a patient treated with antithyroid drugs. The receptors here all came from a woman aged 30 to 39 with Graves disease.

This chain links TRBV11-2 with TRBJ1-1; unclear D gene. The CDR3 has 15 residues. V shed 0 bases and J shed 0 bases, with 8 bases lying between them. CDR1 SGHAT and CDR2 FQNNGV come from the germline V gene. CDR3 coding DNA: TGTGCCAGCAGCTTAGAAGATCTGATGAACACTGAAGCTTTCTTT. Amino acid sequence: CASSLEDLMNTEAFF.

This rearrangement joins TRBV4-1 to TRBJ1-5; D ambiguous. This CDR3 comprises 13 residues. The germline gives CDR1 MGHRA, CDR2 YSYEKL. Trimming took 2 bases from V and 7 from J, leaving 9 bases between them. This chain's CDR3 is CASSQREDQPQHF. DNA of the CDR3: TGCGCCAGCAGCCAAAGGGAGGACCAGCCCCAGCATTTT.

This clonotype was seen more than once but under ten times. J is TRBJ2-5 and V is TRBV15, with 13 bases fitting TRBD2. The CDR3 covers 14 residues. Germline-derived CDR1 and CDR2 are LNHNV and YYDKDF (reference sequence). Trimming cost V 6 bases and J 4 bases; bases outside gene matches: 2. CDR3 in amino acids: CATRGLAGSETQYF. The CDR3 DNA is TGTGCCACCAGGGGACTAGCGGGATCAGAGACCCAGTACTTC.

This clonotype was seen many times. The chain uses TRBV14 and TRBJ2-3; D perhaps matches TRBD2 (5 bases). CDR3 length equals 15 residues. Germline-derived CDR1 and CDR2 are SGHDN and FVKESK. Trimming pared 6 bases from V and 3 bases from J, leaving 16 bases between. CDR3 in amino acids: CASSLAKWRTDTQYF. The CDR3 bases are TGTGCCAGCAGTTTAGCGAAATGGAGGACAGATACGCAGTATTTT.

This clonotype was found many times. The CDR3 nucleotides read TGTGCCAGCAGCCGAAGTTCAAACACTGAAGCTTTCTTT. Its protein product is CASSRSSNTEAFF. The V and J genes are TRBV14 and TRBJ1-1, with D uncertain. Germline CDR1 and CDR2: SGHDN and FVKESK. V gave up 4 bases and J gave up 2 bases, with 8 bases separating them. The CDR3 contains 13 residues.